The 5 T cell receptor beta chains given below trace back to one sample, sequenced in a study of blood T cell repertoires in COVID-19. The data were produced by immunoSEQ multiplex PCR, yet TCRdb's version contains in-frame clones alone and is incomplete. Among hundreds of thousands of clones listed, 70% to 90% were seen once. The source material was PBMCs or T cells enriched from blood (not recorded which). These receptors originate from a woman aged 45-60 years with acute COVID-19.

The chain employs TRBV7-2 and TRBJ2-5, with D possibly being TRBD1 (5 bases). Deletions cut 5 bases from V and 2 bases from J, with 18 bases between. Germline V gene data show CDR1 as SGHTA and CDR2 as FQGNSA. The length of the CDR3 is 16 residues. The CDR3 DNA reads TGTGCCAGCAGCCTCGCTGGGGCAGGGCGACAAGAGACCCAGTACTTC. Its translation is CASSLAGAGRQETQYF.

This clone showed up just a few times. This rearrangement joins TRBV19 to TRBJ1-5; no reliable D call. The CDR3 is 13 amino acids. Germline V CDR1 and CDR2: LNHDA, SQIVND (reference sequence). Trimming stripped 6 bases from V and 4 bases from J, with 10 bases between. In nucleotides, the CDR3 is TGTGCCAGTAGCAAGACAAGAAATCAGCCCCAGCATTTT. This gives the protein CASSKTRNQPQHF.

The rearrangement uses TRBV6-1 and TRBJ2-6, with D possibly TRBD2 on 7 matching bases. V lost 4 bases, J lost 0 bases, and 19 bases lay in between. Per the germline V gene, CDR1 is MNHNS and CDR2 is SASEGT. This CDR3 region has 19 residues. In nucleotides, the CDR3 is TGTGCCAGCAGTGCCCCGGTGGGGGGCGGGGGCTCTGGGGCCAACGTCCTGACTTTC. Translated: CASSAPVGGGGSGANVLTF.

This sequence joins TRBV3-1 (or the pseudogene TRBV3-2) and TRBJ1-2; 11 bases align to TRBD1. Germline V gene lookup returns CDR1 LGHDT and CDR2 YNNKEL (reference sequence). The CDR3 sequence is 16 residues long. After removal of 3 bases from V and 0 bases from J, the junction contained 3 bases not matched to a gene. CDR3 loop: CASSHADRGPNYGYTF. CDR3 DNA sequence: TGTGCCAGCAGCCATGCGGACAGGGGGCCTAACTATGGCTACACCTTC.

The chain is built from TRBV27 and TRBJ1-4, with 7 bases fitting TRBD1. The germline gives CDR1 MNHEY, CDR2 SMNVEV (reference sequence). There are 14 residues in the CDR3. The J segment lost 5 bases and the V segment lost 4 bases, leaving 4 bases of the junction unmatched. As DNA, the CDR3 is TGTGCCAGCAGTTCGACAGGGCGAAATGAAAAACTGTTTTTT. Its protein is CASSSTGRNEKLFF.